The next 25 T cell receptor beta chains were all read from a single sample in a study of OX40 agonist ivuxolimab in advanced cancers. Assay: immunoSEQ multiplex PCR; the TCRdb copy retains only in-frame clones and omits some. The top ten clones hold about 0.77% of a sample with 50,000 to 65,000 clones, 85% to 90% of them seen once. The material sequenced was CD4+ or CD8+ T cells sorted from blood, taken in a trial of the OX40 agonist ivuxolimab. The source of these receptors is an adult with an advanced solid tumor such as melanoma, head and neck, liver or kidney cancer.

The rearrangement joins TRBV19 to TRBJ1-1, with D uncertain. From germline, CDR1 is LNHDA and CDR2 SQIVND (reference sequence). The CDR3 has 13 residues. V gave up 1 base and J gave up 1 base, with 4 bases separating them. The DNA of the CDR3 is TGTGCCAGTAGTATAGTTTGGAACACTGAAGCTTTCTTT. Amino acid sequence: CASSIVWNTEAFF.

The chain links TRBV11-2 to TRBJ2-2; the D is unclear. Germline CDR1 SGHAT, CDR2 FQNNGV. CDR3 length equals 13 residues. Trimming took 3 bases from V and 6 from J, leaving 8 bases between them. As DNA, the CDR3 is TGTGCCAGCAGCTTTCTAAGCGCCGGGGAGCTGTTTTTT. Its translation is CASSFLSAGELFF. Filled out from reference TRBV11-2 and TRBJ2-2, the complete variable domain reads EAGVAQSPRYKIIEKRQSVAFWCNPISGHATLYWYQQILGQGPKLLIQFQNNGVVDDSQLPKDRFSAERLKGVDSTLKIQPAKLEDSAVYLCASSFLSAGELFFGEGSRLTVL.

CDR3 nucleotides: TGTGCCAGCAGCTACCAGGGACGGTTGAACACTGAAGCTTTCTTT. Its protein is CASSYQGRLNTEAFF. This chain uses TRBV7-2 with TRBJ1-1; D might be TRBD1 (5 bases). V was pared by 4 bases and J by 0 bases, with 12 bases between. The CDR3 runs 15 residues. Germline CDR1 is SGHTA and CDR2 is FQGNSA.

V is TRBV6-5 and J is TRBJ2-1; 7 nucleotides line up with TRBD2. CDR3 length: 15 amino acids. The germline V gene has CDR1 MNHEY and CDR2 SVGAGI. The V and J ends lost 0 bases and 5 bases, in that order; junction bases with no gene match: 4. DNA of the CDR3: TGTGCCAGCAGTTACTCATCGGGGGGTCACAATGAGCAGTTCTTC. Its protein product is CASSYSSGGHNEQFF.

The V gene is TRBV30, the J gene TRBJ1-5; no definite D call. The CDR3 runs to 14 residues. Trimming stripped 7 bases from V and 2 bases from J, with 15 bases between. CDR1 and CDR2 (germline): GTSNPN, SVGIG (reference sequence). The CDR3 is CAFNGGAGNQPQHF. CDR3 sequence (DNA): TGTGCCTTTAACGGTGGAGCCGGCAATCAGCCCCAGCATTTT.

The V call is TRBV19, the J call TRBJ2-3; D is perhaps TRBD2 (5 bases). V shed 1 base and J shed 3 bases, with 11 bases lying between them. From germline, CDR1 is LNHDA and CDR2 SQIVND (reference sequence). The CDR3 totals 15 residues. CDR3 protein: CASSIASRETDTQYF. CDR3 DNA sequence: TGTGCCAGTAGTATAGCATCGAGGGAGACAGATACGCAGTATTTT.

The rearrangement uses TRBV11-2 and TRBJ1-2, with a possible D match to TRBD1 (6 bases). Germline V CDR1 and CDR2: SGHAT, FQNNGV. Trimming stripped 3 bases from V and 10 bases from J, with 18 bases between. The CDR3 consists of 14 residues. CDR3 loop: CASSFAGEIYSYTF. CDR3 coding DNA: TGTGCCAGCAGCTTCGCAGGGGAAATCTATTCCTACACCTTC.

This clone was observed a single time. The chain carries TRBV29-1 and TRBJ2-5; the D gene is possibly TRBD1 (5 bases). Germline-derived CDR1 and CDR2 are SQVTM and ANQGSEA. The ends were cut back, 4 bases at V and 7 bases at J, with 13 bases in the middle. The CDR3 is 12 amino acids. As DNA, the CDR3 is TGCAGCGTTGTACCCCCGCAGGGGACCCAGTACTTC. It is translated as CSVVPPQGTQYF.

This rearrangement joins TRBV7-9 to TRBJ2-3; D may be TRBD2 (6 bases). The CDR3 is made up of 16 amino acids. V lost 3 bases and J lost 2, with 15 bases in between. Per germline, CDR1 SEHNR and CDR2 FQNEAQ (reference sequence). The CDR3 spells CASSLPSSESTDTQYF. Here the CDR3 DNA reads TGTGCCAGCAGCTTGCCCTCTAGCGAATCCACAGATACGCAGTATTTT.

The J gene is TRBJ1-2, the V gene TRBV5-6; the D is unclear. The V end was cut by 4 bases, the J end by 8 bases, with 24 bases between. This CDR3 is 16 amino acids long. CDR1 and CDR2 (germline): SGHDT, YYEEEE. The CDR3 protein is CASSLGRTTLGGGYTF. CDR3 sequence (DNA): TGTGCCAGCAGCCTCGGACGGACGACTCTTGGAGGGGGCTACACCTTC.

This clone was found once. The chain couples TRBV15 to TRBJ2-3; D might be TRBD2 (6 bases). Germline lookup yields CDR1 LNHNV and CDR2 YYDKDF (reference sequence). CDR3 length: 13 amino acids. Trimming stripped 1 base from V and 4 bases from J, with 6 bases between. As DNA, the CDR3 is TGTGCCACCAGCAGAGCGGGGGCAGATACGCAGTATTTT. It is translated as CATSRAGADTQYF.

This clone appeared a single time. The chain recombines TRBV6-5 with TRBJ2-5; D remains ambiguous. Trimming stripped 5 bases from V and 5 bases from J, with 12 bases between. Germline V gene sequence: CDR1 MNHEY, CDR2 SVGAGI. The CDR3 has 13 amino acids. Written as DNA, the CDR3 is TGTGCCAGCAGTGGATCGGCCGGGGAGACCCAGTACTTC. This sequence encodes CASSGSAGETQYF.

The rearrangement joins TRBV7-9 to TRBJ2-3; D may be TRBD1 (6 bases). Trimming took 3 bases from V and 0 from J, leaving 13 bases between them. The CDR3 has 16 residues. CDR1 and CDR2 from the germline V gene are SEHNR and FQNEAQ (reference sequence). The chain's CDR3 is CASSFPGAASTDTQYF. CDR3 sequence (DNA): TGTGCCAGCAGCTTCCCAGGGGCGGCCAGCACAGATACGCAGTATTTT.

The rearrangement joins TRBV7-2 to TRBJ1-1; D is ambiguous. Trimming took off 1 base at V and 3 bases at J, with 9 bases between the two ends. The CDR3 sequence is 14 residues long. The germline CDR1 and CDR2 sequences are SGHTA and FQGNSA. CDR3 in amino acids: CASSLGAGYTEAFF. The CDR3, as DNA: TGTGCCAGCAGCTTAGGTGCGGGGTACACTGAAGCTTTCTTT.

This clone was found once. J is TRBJ2-1 and V is TRBV29-1, with 9 nucleotides matching TRBD1. The CDR3 runs 13 residues. The V gene end was trimmed by 6 bases and the J gene end by 9 bases; junction bases not matched to a gene: 9. Germline V gives CDR1 SQVTM, CDR2 ANQGSEA. The CDR3 bases are TGCAGCGTCCGGAGAACAGGGGGCAGTGAGCAGTTCTTC. Translation: CSVRRTGGSEQFF.

This sequence joins TRBV2 and TRBJ1-2; D remains unclear. The CDR3 contains 15 residues. V was shortened by 6 bases and J by 7 bases, with 21 bases between the two germline ends. Germline V gene data show CDR1 as SNHLY and CDR2 as FYNNEI. Here the CDR3 reads CASRAAGPTQTGYTF. DNA for the CDR3: TGTGCCAGCAGAGCAGCCGGGCCTACCCAAACTGGCTACACCTTC.

The chain carries TRBV5-1 and TRBJ2-7; D assignment may be TRBD1 or TRBD2 (5 bases each). V was trimmed by 8 bases and J by 5 bases, leaving 20 bases between them. The CDR3 has 14 amino acids. In germline, CDR1 is SGHRS, CDR2 YFSETQ. For the CDR3, the DNA is TGCGCCAGTTATCCGGGGCCAAGTAGCAACGAGCAGTACTTC. Residues: CASYPGPSSNEQYF.

The chain couples TRBV12-5 to TRBJ2-6; tentative D call: TRBD2 (6 bases). The V and J ends lost 5 bases and 5 bases respectively, with 16 bases between them. CDR3 length: 16 amino acids. CDR1 is LGHNT and CDR2 is FRNRAP in the germline V gene. The CDR3 coding sequence is TGTGCTAGTGGTCGGACTAAGCCCGGCCGGGCCAACGTCCTGACTTTC. Translated: CASGRTKPGRANVLTF.

This clone was observed a single time. The chain couples TRBV11-2 to TRBJ1-1, with 7 bases matching TRBD1. The ends lost 4 bases at V and 3 bases at J; junction bases unmatched: 11. The CDR3 contains 16 residues. The germline CDR1 and CDR2 sequences are SGHAT and FQNNGV. CDR3: CASSYQTGQPYTEAFF. The CDR3 nucleotides read TGTGCCAGCAGCTACCAGACGGGACAGCCATACACTGAAGCTTTCTTT.

V usage is TRBV20-1 and J usage is TRBJ2-7, with 7 bases aligning to TRBD2. V lost 6 bases and J lost 2; bases outside the gene matches: 1. There are 11 residues in the CDR3. Germline CDR1 is DFQATT and CDR2 is SNEGSKA (reference sequence). The CDR3 DNA sequence: TGCAGTGCCGGGACTACCTACGAGCAGTACTTC. It translates to CSAGTTYEQYF.

This chain links TRBV5-5 with TRBJ1-1; D is ambiguous. The V gene lost 0 bases and the J gene lost 5 bases, with 8 bases spanning the gap. CDR3 length: 13 residues. From germline, CDR1 is SGHKS and CDR2 YYEKEE (reference sequence). The CDR3 nucleotides are TGTGCCAGCAGCTTGGAGTGGGAAACTGAAGCTTTCTTT. Translated: CASSLEWETEAFF.

This clone turned up a few times. The chain links TRBV18 to TRBJ1-1; D gene ambiguous. The germline CDR1 and CDR2 sequences are KGHSH and LQKENI. With 2 bases removed from V and 0 bases from J, the gap between germline ends came to 4 bases. The CDR3 sequence is 13 residues long. CDR3 protein: CASSPEMNTEAFF. CDR3 in DNA: TGTGCCAGCTCACCAGAGATGAACACTGAAGCTTTCTTT.

The chain uses TRBV2 and TRBJ1-6; D uncertain. The CDR3 is 13 amino acids. V dropped 11 bases and J dropped 7 bases, with 15 bases sitting between them. Germline loops: CDR1 SNHLY, CDR2 FYNNEI. Here the CDR3 DNA reads TGTGCCGGGAAGCGGACGGGCAATTCACCCCTCCACTTT. Encoded protein: CAGKRTGNSPLHF.

The V call is TRBV2, the J call TRBJ1-3; 7 bases are a match to TRBD1. J lost 0 bases, V lost 6 bases, and 2 bases had no gene match. Looked up from germline, CDR1 is SNHLY and CDR2 is FYNNEI. The CDR3 runs 14 residues. The CDR3 spells CASSRDSSGNTIYF. The CDR3 bases are TGTGCCAGCAGCCGGGACAGCTCTGGAAACACCATATATTTT.

This clone was found a few times. The chain has TRBV14 and TRBJ1-1; TRBD1 might be the D (5 bases). The CDR3 length is 13 residues. CDR1 and CDR2 (germline): SGHDN, FVKESK. The V end was cut by 4 bases, the J end by 1 base, with 7 bases between. Here the CDR3 DNA reads TGTGCCAGCAGCCTGACAGAGAACACTGAAGCTTTCTTT. The encoded protein is CASSLTENTEAFF. The variable domain in full, completed from reference TRBV14 and TRBJ1-1, reads EAGVTQFPSHSVIEKGQTVTLRCDPISGHDNLYWYRRVMGKEIKFLLHFVKESKQDESGMPNNRFLAERTGGTYSTLKVQPAELEDSGVYFCASSLTENTEAFFGQGTRLTVV.